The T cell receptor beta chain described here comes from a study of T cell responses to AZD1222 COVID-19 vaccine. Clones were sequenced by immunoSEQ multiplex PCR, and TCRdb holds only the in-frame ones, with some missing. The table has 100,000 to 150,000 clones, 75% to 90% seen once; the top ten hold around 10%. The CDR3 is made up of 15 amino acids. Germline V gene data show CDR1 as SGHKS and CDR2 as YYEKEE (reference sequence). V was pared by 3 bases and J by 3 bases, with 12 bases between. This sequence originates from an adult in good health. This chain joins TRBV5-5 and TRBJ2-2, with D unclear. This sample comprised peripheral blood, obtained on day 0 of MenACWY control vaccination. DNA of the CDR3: TGTGCCAGCAGCTCATCGGTAGGGTACACCGGGGAGCTGTTTTTT. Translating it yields CASSSSVGYTGELFF.